This is a list of T cell receptor beta chains from one sample in a study of blood T cell repertoires in COVID-19. Assay: immunoSEQ multiplex PCR; the TCRdb copy retains only in-frame clones and omits some. The table includes roughly 150,000 clones, 65% to 90% detected once. The source material was peripheral blood. Receptors originate from a woman aged 45-65 years with acute or convalescent COVID-19. CDR3s include the opening cysteine and the closing phenylalanine or tryptophan. A D gene is named only where the DNA matches it firmly. The listing skips clone size in some rows; elsewhere it reads once, few, many or a size class.

>TRBV30|15|.|TRBJ2-1|TRBD2
CAWSVRLAGDNEQFF
TGTGCCTGGAGTGTTCGACTAGCGGGAGACAATGAGCAGTTCTTC
>TRBV4-3|14|few|TRBJ2-3|.
CASSQDHRTDTQYF
TGCGCCAGCAGCCAAGATCACCGGACAGATACGCAGTATTTT
>TRBV28|12|.|TRBJ1-2|TRBD1
CASITGGSGYTF
TGTGCCAGCATTACAGGGGGAAGCGGCTACACCTTC
>TRBV18|16|.|TRBJ1-1|TRBD1
CASSPSSTGVNTEAFF
TGTGCCAGCTCACCAAGTAGTACAGGGGTGAACACTGAAGCTTTCTTT
>TRBV5-6|15|.|TRBJ2-7|TRBD1
CASSPPGQGPYEQYF
TGTGCCAGCAGCCCACCGGGACAGGGCCCCTACGAGCAGTACTTC
>TRBV14|14|.|TRBJ2-3|TRBD2
CASSQGTSKDTQYF
TGTGCCAGCAGCCAAGGGACTAGCAAAGATACGCAGTATTTT
>TRBV18|13|.|TRBJ1-2|.
CASSPGGGKGYTF
TGTGCCAGCTCCCCCGGCGGGGGTAAGGGCTACACCTTC
>TRBV18|14|.|TRBJ1-2|.
CASSPPGRGYGYTF
TGTGCCAGCTCACCACCGGGTCGCGGGTATGGCTACACCTTC
>TRBV21-1|16|.|TRBJ2-3|.
CASSKEGGEVTDTQYF
TGTGCCAGCAGCAAAGAAGGCGGGGAAGTTACAGATACGCAGTATTTT
>TRBV4-3|17|.|TRBJ2-2|.
CASSQDWRSSDTGELFF
TGCGCCAGCAGCCAAGATTGGCGGAGTTCTGACACCGGGGAGCTGTTTTTT
>TRBV6-2/TRBV6-3|14|.|TRBJ1-1|TRBD1
CASSQTGQVSEAFF
TGTGCCAGCAGCCAGACAGGGCAAGTCTCTGAAGCTTTCTTT
>TRBV7-9|14|.|TRBJ2-2|.
CASSSGQNTGELFF
TGTGCCAGCAGCTCAGGACAGAACACCGGGGAGCTGTTTTTT
>TRBV4-3|14|.|TRBJ1-2|TRBD1
CASSQDLGTGAYTF
TGCGCCAGCAGCCAAGATCTTGGGACAGGCGCCTACACCTTC
>TRBV10-2|14|.|TRBJ2-5|.
CASSVTNTGETQYF
TGCGCCAGCAGTGTAACCAACACGGGGGAGACCCAGTACTTC
>TRBV5-1|16|.|TRBJ2-2|TRBD2
CASSPRTSGETGELFF
TGCGCCAGCAGTCCCCGGACTAGCGGGGAAACCGGGGAGCTGTTTTTT
>TRBV11-3|14|.|TRBJ1-1|.
CASSLGTGSTEAFF
TGTGCCAGCAGCTTAGGTACAGGGAGTACTGAAGCTTTCTTT
>TRBV6-6|16|.|TRBJ1-3|.
CASSYASASSGNTIYF
TGTGCCAGCAGTTACGCGTCAGCGAGCTCTGGAAACACCATATATTTT
>TRBV4-3|15|.|TRBJ1-5|.
CASSQGQNSNQPQHF
TGCGCCAGCAGCCAAGGACAAAATAGCAATCAGCCCCAGCATTTT
>TRBV6-5|12|.|TRBJ1-6|.
CATWAVNSPLHF
TGTGCCACCTGGGCAGTAAATTCACCCCTCCACTTT
>TRBV2|13|.|TRBJ2-5|.
CASAIVSKETQYF
TGTGCCAGCGCGATAGTATCAAAGGAGACCCAGTACTTC
>TRBV2|14|.|TRBJ2-2|.
CASSPLGGTGELFF
TGTGCCAGCAGCCCCCTAGGAGGCACCGGGGAGCTGTTTTTT
>TRBV19|16|.|TRBJ2-2|TRBD1
CASSNPGQGGTGELFF
TGTGCCAGTAGTAACCCAGGACAGGGAGGCACCGGGGAGCTGTTTTTT
>TRBV6-5|12|.|TRBJ2-7|TRBD1
CASSRTGGEQYF
TGTGCCAGCAGTCGGACAGGGGGGGAGCAGTACTTC
>TRBV4-1|16|once|TRBJ2-3|TRBD1
CASSQDPSGQRYTQYF
TGCGCCAGCAGCCAAGACCCGTCGGGACAGCGGTATACGCAGTATTTT
>TRBV6-5|14|.|TRBJ2-3|.
CASSYVGATDTQYF
TGTGCCAGCAGTTACGTGGGGGCCACAGATACGCAGTATTTT
>TRBV3-1/TRBV3-2|14|.|TRBJ2-4|.
CASSQAIAKNIQYF
TGTGCCAGCAGCCAAGCCATAGCCAAAAACATTCAGTACTTC
>TRBV10-3|14|.|TRBJ2-7|.
CAISEPRSRGEQYF
TGTGCCATCAGTGAGCCACGATCGAGAGGCGAGCAGTACTTC
>TRBV20-1|11|.|TRBJ2-1|.
CSASLLAEQFF
TGCAGTGCTAGTCTTCTAGCGGAGCAGTTCTTC
>TRBV19|17|.|TRBJ2-2|TRBD2
CASSISRSSGVTGELFF
TGTGCCAGTAGTATCTCGCGTTCTAGCGGGGTCACCGGGGAGCTGTTTTTT
>TRBV5-6|15|.|TRBJ1-3|TRBD1
CASSVQQGTGNTIYF
TGTGCCAGCAGCGTCCAACAGGGGACCGGAAACACCATATATTTT
>TRBV11-2|14|.|TRBJ1-3|.
CASSSYTPGNTIYF
TGTGCCAGCAGTTCTTACACCCCTGGAAACACCATATATTTT
>TRBV29-1|14|.|TRBJ1-3|TRBD1
CSVVTGGSGNTIYF
TGCAGCGTTGTGACAGGGGGCTCTGGAAACACCATATATTTT
>TRBV25-1|14|.|TRBJ1-2|.
CASSEYRGGSGYTF
TGTGCCAGCAGTGAATATCGGGGAGGGAGCGGCTACACCTTC
>TRBV5-6|14|.|TRBJ1-2|.
CASSVSVLAGDTFF
TGTGCCAGCAGCGTTTCCGTCTTGGCAGGGGATACTTTCTTC
>TRBV18|15|.|TRBJ2-7|TRBD2
CASSPPGGRADEQYF
TGTGCCAGCTCACCACCGGGCGGGAGGGCAGACGAGCAGTACTTC